Each of the 3 T cell receptor beta chains below was sequenced from the same sample in a study of tissue T cells after allogeneic stem cell transplantation. Indicated time point: mouse harvest day 7 after allogeneic transplant. The graft held 10^6 splenic CD5+ T cells and 10^7 T-cell-depleted bone marrow cells. TCRdb's copy holds only in-frame clones and misses some; the assay was immunoSEQ multiplex PCR. The sample yields some 6,700 clones, about 50% seen once. The sample comprised gut tissue. The receptors were gathered from a female BALB/c mouse given C57BL/6 T cells with graft-versus-host disease after an allogeneic hematopoietic cell transplant.

On this clone itself: The gene names given are mouse names. CDR3 DNA, as far as it was read: TGTGCCAGCAGTCTCGGGACATACCAAGACACCCAGTAC. As protein: CASSLGTYQDTQY. The whole CDR3 protein is CASSLGTYQDTQYF. The chain links TRBV26 to TRBJ2-5; D may be TRBD1 (6 bases). The read gets to within 1 residue of the CDR3 end, and the germline J gene fills in the rest. Germline V gene sequence: CDR1 KGHPV, CDR2 FQNQEV (reference sequence). V lost 3 bases and J lost 1, with 8 bases in between. The CDR3 has 14 residues.

As for this clone: Gene names are the mouse ones. The read finishes 1 residue shy of the CDR3 end, and the germline J gene is used to complete it. The V gene is TRBV13-2, the J gene TRBJ2-7; 7 nucleotides agree with TRBD2. From germline, CDR1 is NNHNN and CDR2 SYGAGS (reference sequence). The CDR3 sequence is 14 residues long. J lost 3 bases, V lost 2 bases, and 5 bases had no gene match. The sequenced CDR3 bases are TGTGCCAGCGGTGAGGGGGGGGGGGACTATGAACAGTAC. Its translation: CASGEGGGDYEQY. The CDR3, in full, reads CASGEGGGDYEQYF.

A note on this clone: Gene names and germline refer to mouse. The sequenced part of the CDR3 DNA is TGTGCCAGCAGCTTCAGGGAGGGCAACACAGAAGTCTTC. Residues: CASSFREGNTEVF. The full-length CDR3 reads as CASSFREGNTEVFF. This chain connects TRBV4 to TRBJ1-1; maybe TRBD1 (5 bases). The CDR3 extends 1 residue past the end of the read, so its final part is completed from the germline J gene. The CDR3 spans 14 residues. The V gene's germline CDR1 is LGHDT and CDR2 YNNKQL (reference sequence). V shed 4 bases and J shed 2 bases, with 11 bases lying between them.